The 29 T cell receptor beta chains given below trace back to one sample, sequenced in a study of blood T cell repertoires in COVID-19 (dated by TCRdb to 2020 to 2022). The method was the immunoSEQ multiplex PCR assay. TCRdb took this table from immuneACCESS and kept in-frame rearrangements with V and J called. Such tables lack part of the clones; where checked against another copy, unresolved V genes explain under half of the gap, and the rest is unexplained. Present in this sample are 200,000 to 300,000 clones, about 83% of which were seen just once. Together, the top ten hold approximately 5.7% of the sample. The sample was peripheral blood. The receptors come from a human donor in a cohort sampled during active COVID-19.

V gene TRBV7-6 combines with J gene TRBJ2-7, with 8 bases identical to TRBD1. V lost 5 bases and J lost 3; bases outside the gene matches: 6. The CDR3 consists of 14 residues. Per germline, CDR1 SGHVS and CDR2 FNYEAQ. DNA for the CDR3: TGTGCCAGCAGCCCACAACAGGGGGGCTACGAGCAGTACTTC. Protein sequence: CASSPQQGGYEQYF.

This chain joins TRBV7-2 and TRBJ2-7; 7 bases align to TRBD1. Per the germline V gene, CDR1 is SGHTA and CDR2 is FQGNSA. The CDR3 runs 15 residues. V lost 5 bases, J lost 2 bases, and 9 bases stayed unmatched. In DNA form, the CDR3 reads TGTGCCAGCAGCCAATCATCCGGGACAGCCTACGAGCAGTACTTC. This sequence encodes CASSQSSGTAYEQYF.

The chain recombines TRBV11-2 with TRBJ2-3, with TRBD2 matching over 8 bases. Per the germline V gene, CDR1 is SGHAT and CDR2 is FQNNGV. J gave up 3 bases and V 6 bases, and 8 bases lay outside the gene matches. The CDR3 contains 15 residues. CDR3 bases: TGTGCCAGCAGTCCGGCGGGGGGTTCAACAGATACGCAGTATTTT. Amino acid sequence: CASSPAGGSTDTQYF.

J is TRBJ2-7 and V is TRBV2; a weak D match, TRBD1 (7 bases). The germline V and J ends were trimmed by 3 bases and 4 bases, with 13 bases remaining between them. CDR1 is SNHLY and CDR2 is FYNNEI in the germline V gene. The CDR3 runs 14 residues. CDR3 sequence: CASSDRGDRYEQYF. In DNA, the CDR3 is TGTGCCAGCAGTGACAGGGGGGATAGATACGAGCAGTACTTC.

CDR3 sequence reads: CASSLGSGDFEAFF. The CDR3 coding sequence is TGTGCCAGCAGCTTAGGGTCGGGGGACTTTGAAGCTTTCTTT. V and J are TRBV7-6 and TRBJ1-1; a possible D gene is TRBD1 (5 bases). Trimming shortened V by 1 base and J by 7 bases, and 13 bases separated the two germline ends. The CDR3 runs to 14 residues. Germline CDR1 and CDR2: SGHVS and FNYEAQ.

The V and J genes are TRBV6-4 and TRBJ2-2; 8 bases match TRBD1. With 10 bases clipped from V and 3 bases from J, the junction kept 10 bases outside the gene matches. The CDR3 extends over 15 amino acids. Germline values: CDR1 MRHNA, CDR2 SNTAGT. The CDR3 sequence is CATTSSTGDTGELFF. For the CDR3, the DNA is TGTGCCACTACCTCTTCGACAGGGGACACCGGGGAGCTGTTTTTT.

This sequence joins TRBV5-5 and TRBJ1-2; TRBD1 aligns across 8 bases. CDR1 SGHKS and CDR2 YYEKEE come from the germline V gene (reference sequence). This CDR3 region has 14 residues. Trimming removed 6 bases from V and 5 bases from J; junction bases left unmatched: 9. Here the CDR3 DNA reads TGTGCCAGCAACCCAGGGGGCCTCGAATATGGCTACACCTTC. Its translation is CASNPGGLEYGYTF.

This clone was observed a handful of times. The rearrangement links TRBV5-5 to TRBJ1-1; D might be TRBD1 (5 bases). This CDR3 region has 16 residues. V lost 0 bases to trimming and J lost 0 bases, with 12 bases between them. Looked up from germline, CDR1 is SGHKS and CDR2 is YYEKEE (reference sequence). DNA for the CDR3: TGTGCCAGCAGCTTGGACGCCACAGGCTTGAACACTGAAGCTTTCTTT. As protein: CASSLDATGLNTEAFF.

This sequence joins TRBV5-1 and TRBJ1-4; no definite D call. V lost 2 bases and J lost 8, with 13 bases in between. There are 14 residues in the CDR3. Germline V lookup: CDR1 SGHRS, CDR2 YFSETQ. CDR3 protein: CASSFLEVGEKLFF. CDR3 DNA sequence: TGCGCCAGCAGCTTTCTCGAGGTTGGGGAAAAACTGTTTTTT.

The chain recombines TRBV7-8 with TRBJ2-5; TRBD2 matches at 13 bases. V shed 3 bases and J 4 bases; nucleotides not matched to a gene: 2. CDR3 length: 15 amino acids. CDR1 and CDR2 (germline): SGHVS, FQNEAQ. CDR3 bases: TGTGCCAGCAGCTTGGGACTAGCGGGGAGAGAGACCCAGTACTTC. Amino acids: CASSLGLAGRETQYF.

The chain has TRBV6-5 and TRBJ2-3; D may be TRBD2 (7 bases). Germline V gene data show CDR1 as MNHEY and CDR2 as SVGAGI. This CDR3 has 15 amino acids. V was cut by 2 bases and J by 2 bases, with 11 bases left in between. CDR3: CASSYRGAPTDTQYF. The DNA of the CDR3 is TGTGCCAGCAGTTACCGGGGGGCACCCACAGATACGCAGTATTTT.

The chain links TRBV13 to TRBJ2-1; TRBD2 agrees at 7 bases. V was pared by 5 bases and J by 7 bases, with 8 bases of the junction left unmatched. CDR3 length: 14 amino acids. Looked up from germline, CDR1 is PRHDT and CDR2 is FYEKMQ (reference sequence). CDR3 in amino acids: CASSLLLGGNEQFF. The CDR3 DNA follows: TGTGCCAGCAGCCTCCTACTGGGGGGGAATGAGCAGTTCTTC.

This chain joins TRBV6-1 and TRBJ2-2; D perhaps matches TRBD1 (6 bases). CDR1 and CDR2 from the germline V gene are MNHNS and SASEGT. Trimming removed 3 bases from V and 5 bases from J, with 13 bases in between. There are 15 residues in the CDR3. CDR3 coding DNA: TGTGCCAGCAGTGACAGAGGGGGATGGACCGGGGAGCTGTTTTTT. Translation gives CASSDRGGWTGELFF.

V and J are TRBV7-8 and TRBJ2-1; D not certain. Germline CDR1 reads SGHVS; CDR2 reads FQNEAQ. Trimming removed 1 base at V and 0 bases at J, with 16 bases between. This CDR3 comprises 18 residues. DNA for the CDR3: TGTGCCAGCAGCTTAGAGCCCCCGAACCGTCGCTCCTACAATGAGCAGTTCTTC. This sequence encodes CASSLEPPNRRSYNEQFF.

V and J are TRBV30 and TRBJ1-4; 9 bases align to TRBD1. The CDR3 covers 15 residues. CDR1 is GTSNPN, CDR2 SVGIG, per germline (reference sequence). The V and J ends lost 4 bases and 6 bases, in that order; junction bases with no gene match: 9. CDR3 amino acids: CAWTHGQGLHEKLFF. As DNA, the CDR3 is TGTGCCTGGACCCATGGACAGGGGCTGCATGAAAAACTGTTTTTT.

This clone is a singleton in its sample. The J gene is TRBJ2-2, the V gene TRBV7-6, with 9 bases lining up with TRBD1. CDR3 size: 16 residues. V was pared by 5 bases and J by 0 bases, with 4 bases of the junction left unmatched. In germline, CDR1 is SGHVS, CDR2 FNYEAQ. Here the CDR3 reads CASSRRQGANTGELFF. Here the CDR3 DNA reads TGTGCCAGCAGCCGACGACAGGGGGCGAACACCGGGGAGCTGTTTTTT.

This clone has a handful of counts. The gene calls are TRBV7-9 and TRBJ2-3, with 8 bases that match TRBD2. The germline CDR1 and CDR2 sequences are SEHNR and FQNEAQ (reference sequence). The CDR3 is 15 residues long. V trimming: 3 bases; J trimming: 2 bases; junction bases outside the gene matches: 4. Here the CDR3 DNA reads TGTGCCAGCAGCTTCCGCGGGGGGTTCACAGATACGCAGTATTTT. This translates into CASSFRGGFTDTQYF.

J is TRBJ1-1 and V is TRBV13, with D uncertain. The CDR3 totals 14 residues. CDR1 is PRHDT, CDR2 FYEKMQ, per germline (reference sequence). Trimming removed 2 bases from V and 2 bases from J, with 9 bases in between. In nucleotides, the CDR3 is TGTGCCAGCAGCTTACCGGGTGAAAACACTGAAGCTTTCTTT. Encoded protein: CASSLPGENTEAFF.

V and J are TRBV11-2 and TRBJ2-3; 7 positions agree with TRBD2. Germline assignment: CDR1 SGHAT and CDR2 FQNNGV. The CDR3 length is 15 residues. V lost 2 bases and J lost 0; bases outside the gene matches: 2. This CDR3 is CASSLNSGSTDTQYF. CDR3 nucleotide sequence: TGTGCCAGCAGCTTAAATAGCGGGAGCACAGATACGCAGTATTTT.

V usage is TRBV6-5 and J usage is TRBJ1-5; D is unclear. The V end was cut by 7 bases, the J end by 2 bases, with 12 bases between. CDR1 MNHEY and CDR2 SVGAGI come from the germline V gene. The CDR3 extends over 14 amino acids. The CDR3 region has the DNA TGTGCCAGCATCGCAGCGGGCGGCAATCAGCCCCAGCATTTT. The encoded protein is CASIAAGGNQPQHF.

The chain is built from TRBV27 and TRBJ1-4; 8 bases align to TRBD1. In germline, CDR1 is MNHEY, CDR2 SMNVEV (reference sequence). This CDR3 is built from 17 residues. The V segment lost 4 bases and the J segment 8 bases; nucleotides outside the gene matches: 15. The CDR3 DNA reads as TGTGCCAGCAGTTCACGACAGGGGACATTGTTGAGGGAAAAACTGTTTTTT. Protein product: CASSSRQGTLLREKLFF.

V and J are TRBV5-4 and TRBJ1-2; D might be TRBD1 (5 bases). This CDR3 spans 13 amino acids. Trimming left V 4 bases short and J 3 bases short, with 10 bases between. Germline V lookup: CDR1 SGHNT, CDR2 YYREEE (reference sequence). This CDR3 is CASSPQDYYGYTF. CDR3 DNA: TGTGCCAGCAGCCCACAGGATTACTATGGCTACACCTTC.

This clone was recorded a few times. The chain combines TRBV5-5 with TRBJ1-5; no clear D gene. This CDR3 has 13 amino acids. Germline V lookup: CDR1 SGHKS, CDR2 YYEKEE (reference sequence). The V gene lost 2 bases and the J gene lost 4 bases, with 7 bases spanning the gap. In nucleotides, the CDR3 is TGTGCCAGCAGCTTATGGGAGAATCAGCCCCAGCATTTT. As protein: CASSLWENQPQHF.

This clone appeared a single time. The genes are TRBV29-1 and TRBJ2-1; 7 nucleotides line up with TRBD2. Per germline, CDR1 SQVTM and CDR2 ANQGSEA. This CDR3 comprises 13 residues. The chain's CDR3 is CSGREASYNEQFF. As DNA, the CDR3 is TGCAGTGGTCGGGAGGCGTCCTACAATGAGCAGTTCTTC.

The V call is TRBV27, the J call TRBJ2-7, with TRBD2 matching 9 bases. The trim removed 6 bases at V and 2 bases at J, leaving 14 bases unmatched. This CDR3 comprises 17 residues. Germline assignment: CDR1 MNHEY and CDR2 SMNVEV (reference sequence). CDR3 coding DNA: TGTGCCAGCAGCCCAGGGGCTAGCGGGAAAGGGGCCTACGAGCAGTACTTC. This translates into CASSPGASGKGAYEQYF.

The gene calls are TRBV3-1 (or the pseudogene TRBV3-2) and TRBJ2-5; D gene uncertain. CDR1 LGHDT and CDR2 YNNKEL come from the germline V gene (reference sequence). This CDR3 is 14 amino acids long. V lost 1 base and J lost 2, with 8 bases in between. The CDR3 nucleotides are TGTGCCAGCAGCCAAGTCTCCAGGCAAGAGACCCAGTACTTC. Amino acid sequence: CASSQVSRQETQYF.

The chain has TRBV3-1 (or the pseudogene TRBV3-2) and TRBJ1-6, with 9 bases identical to TRBD1. The V gene end was trimmed by 4 bases and the J gene end by 7 bases; junction bases not matched to a gene: 2. This CDR3 contains 14 residues. Germline V gives CDR1 LGHDT, CDR2 YNNKEL (reference sequence). The CDR3 DNA is TGTGCCAGCAGCCCTGGACAGGGGAATTCACCCCTCCACTTT. Amino acid sequence: CASSPGQGNSPLHF.

The chain recombines TRBV6-2 or TRBV6-3 with TRBJ2-2; TRBD2 matches 7 bases. Germline CDR1 MNHEY, CDR2 SVGEGT. The CDR3 contains 15 residues. The V segment lost 2 bases and the J segment 4 bases; nucleotides outside the gene matches: 4. The CDR3 nucleotides are TGTGCCAGCAGTTACGAGGGAGGGGCCACCGGGGAGCTGTTTTTT. This codes for CASSYEGGATGELFF.

The V call is TRBV5-1, the J call TRBJ1-5, with D maybe TRBD1 (6 bases). Germline CDR1 reads SGHRS; CDR2 reads YFSETQ. There are 14 residues in the CDR3. Trimming took off 0 bases at V and 5 bases at J, with 9 bases between the two ends. As DNA, the CDR3 is TGCGCCAGCAGCTTGGTAGGGGGAGATCAGCCCCAGCATTTT. Translating gives CASSLVGGDQPQHF.